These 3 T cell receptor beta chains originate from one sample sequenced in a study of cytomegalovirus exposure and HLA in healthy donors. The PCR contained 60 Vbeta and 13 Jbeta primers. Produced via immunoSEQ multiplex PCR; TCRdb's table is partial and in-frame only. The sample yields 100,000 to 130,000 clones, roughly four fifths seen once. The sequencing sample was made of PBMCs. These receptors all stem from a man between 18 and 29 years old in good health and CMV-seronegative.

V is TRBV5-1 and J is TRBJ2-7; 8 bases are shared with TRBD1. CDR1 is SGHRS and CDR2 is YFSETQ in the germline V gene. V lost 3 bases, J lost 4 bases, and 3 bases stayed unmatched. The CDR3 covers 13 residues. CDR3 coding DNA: TGCGCCAGCAGCTGGACAGGGAGGTACGAGCAGTACTTC. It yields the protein CASSWTGRYEQYF.

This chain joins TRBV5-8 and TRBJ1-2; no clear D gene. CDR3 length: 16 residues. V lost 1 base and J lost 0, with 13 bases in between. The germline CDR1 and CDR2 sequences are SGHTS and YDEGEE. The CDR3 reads CASSLRGVESNYGYTF. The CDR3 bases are TGTGCCAGCAGCTTGCGGGGAGTTGAATCTAACTATGGCTACACCTTC. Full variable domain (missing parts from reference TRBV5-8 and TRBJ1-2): EAGVTQSPTHLIKTRGQQATLRCSPISGHTSVYWYQQALGLGLQFLLWYDEGEERNRGNFPPRFSGRQFPNYSSELNVNALELEDSALYLCASSLRGVESNYGYTFGSGTRLTVV.

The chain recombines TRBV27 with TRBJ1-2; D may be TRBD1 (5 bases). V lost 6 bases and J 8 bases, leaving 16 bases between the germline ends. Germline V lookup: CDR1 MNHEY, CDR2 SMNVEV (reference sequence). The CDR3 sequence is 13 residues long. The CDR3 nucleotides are TGTGCCAGCAGCCTAATGGGGCTGGACGGCTACACCTTC. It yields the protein CASSLMGLDGYTF.